This T cell receptor beta chain is drawn from a study of CD8+ T cells in alopecia areata listed by TCRdb under 2018. About the investigation overall: Treated patients were enrolled in an open-label pilot trial of oral tofacitinib at 5 to 10 mg twice daily for moderate-to-severe alopecia areata. Tofacitinib was administered for 6 to 18 months, and 6 months of follow-up off drug were then conducted to assess delayed response and recurrence. For the treated patients, the SALT score, which quantifies what percentage of scalp surface area is affected, served as the measure of disease severity. To study T cell clonal expansion in alopecia areata, the researchers applied high-throughput TCRbeta sequencing to both the C3H/HeJ mouse model and human patients. Scalp tissue and sorted CD4+ and CD8+ peripheral blood T cells from patchy and totalis/universalis alopecia areata patients and from healthy controls were covered by human TCRbeta sequencing. Biopsies were taken from tofacitinib-treated patients at baseline and again at 4 and 24 weeks into treatment, and several of those patients also had a later scalp biopsy. Scalp clonality was compared across normal scalp (n=4), patchy alopecia areata scalp (n=8), and alopecia totalis/universalis scalp (n=8). RNA was obtained with the PAXgene miRNA kit for fixed scalp, the miRNeasy kit for PBMCs, and the RNeasy kit for mouse skin. immunoSEQ multiplex PCR using 35 Vbeta forward primers and 13 Jbeta reverse primers was used to amplify TCRbeta CDR3 regions. Results the study describes overall, beyond this receptor: Lesional scalp, especially in alopecia totalis/universalis, showed higher clonality and more expanded CD8+ clones than normal scalp, suggesting antigenic drive. Tofacitinib significantly lowered scalp clonality and the number of expanded CD8+ clones among the top 100 scalp clones. Compared with mice, TCR sequences shared between patients were less clear, possibly partly because of HLA diversity across the patient population. Because the treated cohort was small and included a single nonresponder, larger studies are needed to assess links between baseline CD8+ expansion and response. Scalp TCR repertoire analysis is complicated because resident alphabeta T cells in normal human skin are also sequenced, whereas mouse skin is dominated by gammadelta T cells. Many expanded lesional clones were found to persist in scalp and blood during tofacitinib treatment, and relapse after treatment cessation may be partly explained by this persistence.

As regards this clone: The target of this receptor is not known. Qualities for individual bases were not recorded, and no much larger clone is one base off.

V is clipped by 2 bases and J by 5 bases, and the sequence between their germline boundaries is 3 bases long. CDR1 MGHDK and CDR2 SYGVNS were looked up in the germline V gene. The CDR3 measures 12 amino acids from cysteine to phenylalanine. Only CDR3 DNA remains: 36 bases, in frame from the first base. What the time point label conveys for this sample: less than five weeks on oral tofacitinib. According to the study, the label for this sample's treatment or condition signals: oral pan-JAK inhibitor, 5-10 mg twice daily. Peripheral blood and lesional scalp punch biopsies were obtained from patients with alopecia areata. PBMCs were isolated by density centrifugation and stained for CD3, CD4 and CD8, and CD4+ and CD8+ T cells were sorted on a FACSAria. The library relied on the immunoSEQ multiplex PCR assay. For TCR sequencing, RNA was extracted from every sample and reverse transcribed into cDNA to serve as template. SuperScript III was used for first-strand cDNA synthesis, primed with a 2:1 mix of oligo-dT and random hexamers. A synthetic immune receptor repertoire was used to gauge amplification bias, and whatever bias remained was removed computationally. Turning to the authors' computational methods: Raw reads were preprocessed for error removal, and CDR3 was defined according to IMGT conventions as running from the conserved cysteine to phenylalanine. To get clonality, Shannon entropy was normalized by log2 of the number of productive unique TCRs and the result was subtracted from 1. Whether scalp clones were CD4 or CD8 was inferred by matching scalp TCRbeta sequences against CD4 and CD8 repertoires sorted from blood. Held by TCRdb, this immuneACCESS table contains in-frame sequences only and omits some clones. Under half of the omission traces to an unresolved V gene where checked; the cause of the rest is unknown. V and J calls and clone size are as listed in that table; D and trimming were resolved from the DNA. Here the sample has about 140,000 clones; about 86% occur a single time. Jointly, the top ten make up about 13% of the sample.

The origin of this receptor is a human donor with alopecia areata. This chain is built from TRBV25-1 and TRBJ2-2; no D gene call is confident. This material consisted of CD8+ T cells sorted from blood, taken at week 4, from a patient treated with tofacitinib. Here is the DNA: TGTGCCAGCAGTGAAGGGACCGGGGAGCTGTTTTTT. Its translation is CASSEGTGELFF.